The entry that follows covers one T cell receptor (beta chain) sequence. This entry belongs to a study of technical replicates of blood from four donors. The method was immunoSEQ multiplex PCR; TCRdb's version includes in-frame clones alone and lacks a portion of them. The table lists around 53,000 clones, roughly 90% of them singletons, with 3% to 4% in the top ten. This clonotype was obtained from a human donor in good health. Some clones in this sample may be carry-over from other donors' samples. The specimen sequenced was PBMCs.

CDR3 nucleotide sequence: TGTGCCAGCAGCTCGGAGCTGGATACGCAGTATTTT. Its translation is CASSSELDTQYF. The rearrangement links TRBV5-6 to TRBJ2-3; D is undetermined. With 3 bases removed from V and 6 bases from J, the gap between germline ends came to 8 bases. Germline V gene sequence: CDR1 SGHDT, CDR2 YYEEEE. The CDR3 has 12 residues.